The 18 T cell receptor beta chains in this list originate from one sample, sequenced in a study of technical replicates of blood from a handful of donors (dated by TCRdb to about 2017). Library method: the immunoSEQ multiplex PCR assay. The table was pulled from immuneACCESS by TCRdb, which kept in-frame rearrangements only. Such tables lose some clones; where checked, under half of the loss comes from unresolved V genes, and the rest has no known cause. The sample has approximately 59,000 clones on record, 86% of them singletons. The ten most abundant clones make up about 5% of the sample. The sample was PBMCs. The receptors originated from a human donor in good health. Some clones in this sample may be carry-over from other donors' samples.

This sequence joins TRBV7-7 and TRBJ2-3; D is unresolved. The germline CDR1 and CDR2 sequences are SSHAT and FNYEAQ (reference sequence). The CDR3 length is 15 residues. V was shortened by 2 bases and J by 2 bases, with 11 bases between the two germline ends. CDR3 nucleotides: TGTGCCAGCAGCTTATCGTACAGTGACACAGATACGCAGTATTTT. It yields the protein CASSLSYSDTDTQYF.

V and J are TRBV6-5 and TRBJ2-1; 10 nucleotides align to TRBD2. This CDR3 comprises 14 residues. Germline CDR1 reads MNHEY; CDR2 reads SVGAGI. V trimming: 7 bases; J trimming: 6 bases; junction bases outside the gene matches: 6. CDR3 region: CASTISSGGNEQFF. For the CDR3, the DNA is TGTGCCAGCACTATTTCTAGCGGGGGCAATGAGCAGTTCTTC.

V is TRBV5-6 and J is TRBJ1-6, with no clear D. This CDR3 spans 14 amino acids. V lost 1 base, J lost 4 bases, and 6 bases lay in between. From germline, CDR1 is SGHDT and CDR2 YYEEEE. The CDR3 is CASSLTKYNSPLHF. The CDR3 DNA reads TGTGCCAGCAGCTTGACAAAATATAATTCACCCCTCCACTTT.

CDR3 sequence reads: CASNPGTSPSEQYF. The CDR3 coding sequence is TGTGCCAGCAACCCCGGGACTTCTCCTAGCGAGCAGTACTTC. This sequence joins TRBV7-3 and TRBJ2-7; a weak D match, TRBD2 (6 bases). Germline V gives CDR1 SGHTA, CDR2 FQGTGA. Trimming removed 7 bases from V and 6 bases from J, with 19 bases in between. This CDR3 is 14 amino acids long.

Written as DNA, the CDR3 is TGTGCCAGCAGAACCGGGGGGTCGACAGGGGGCCGCACCGGGGAGCTGTTTTTT. Translated: CASRTGGSTGGRTGELFF. V gene TRBV2 combines with J gene TRBJ2-2; 10 positions match TRBD1. There are 18 residues in the CDR3. The V and J ends lost 6 bases and 4 bases, in that order; junction bases with no gene match: 14. Looked up from germline, CDR1 is SNHLY and CDR2 is FYNNEI.

The chain has TRBV7-9 and TRBJ2-7, with D possibly TRBD2 on 6 matching bases. V lost 4 bases and J 3 bases, leaving 16 bases between the germline ends. The CDR3 sequence is 15 residues long. Germline-derived CDR1 and CDR2 are SEHNR and FQNEAQ (reference sequence). The CDR3 nucleotides read TGTGCCAGCAGCTATTTCGGGAGTTCTGGCTACGAGCAGTACTTC. Translating it yields CASSYFGSSGYEQYF.

The chain recombines TRBV19 with TRBJ1-4, with D unclear. Germline CDR1 is LNHDA and CDR2 is SQIVND (reference sequence). This CDR3 comprises 15 residues. Trimming took off 1 base at V and 3 bases at J, with 9 bases between the two ends. Written as DNA, the CDR3 is TGTGCCAGTAGTATAGCCCCGACTTCTAATGAAAAACTGTTTTTT. It specifies CASSIAPTSNEKLFF.

Only a few counts were recorded for this clone. The J gene is TRBJ1-2, the V gene TRBV4-2; no clear D. Per germline, CDR1 LGHNA and CDR2 YNFKEQ. CDR3 length equals 14 residues. The germline V and J ends were trimmed by 0 bases and 2 bases, with 7 bases remaining between them. CDR3 residues: CASSQDPGNYGYTF. In DNA form, the CDR3 reads TGTGCCAGCAGCCAAGATCCGGGGAACTATGGCTACACCTTC.

The chain carries TRBV19 and TRBJ1-2, with TRBD1 matching 9 bases. There are 15 residues in the CDR3. J lost 0 bases, V lost 7 bases, and 6 bases had no gene match. Germline-derived CDR1 and CDR2 are LNHDA and SQIVND (reference sequence). The DNA for the CDR3 is TGTGCCAGTAAAGTGGACAGGGGAGCTAACTATGGCTACACCTTC. The encoded protein is CASKVDRGANYGYTF.

The chain employs TRBV29-1 and TRBJ2-2; 14 bases are a match to TRBD2. Germline V gene lookup returns CDR1 SQVTM and CDR2 ANQGSEA. Trimming took 5 bases from V and 8 from J; bases not matched to a gene: 7. The CDR3 runs 15 residues. CDR3 nucleotide sequence: TGCAGCGTTATGACTAGCGGGGGGGCCGGAGGGGAGCTGTTTTTT. Encoded protein: CSVMTSGGAGGELFF.

The genes are TRBV29-1 and TRBJ1-1; 7 bases align to TRBD1. Trimming took 4 bases from V and 2 from J; bases not matched to a gene: 4. Germline CDR1 and CDR2: SQVTM and ANQGSEA. The CDR3 spans 13 residues. The CDR3 sequence is CSVARQGNTEAFF. CDR3 nucleotide sequence: TGCAGCGTTGCTCGACAGGGAAACACTGAAGCTTTCTTT.

This rearrangement joins TRBV11-2 to TRBJ1-2; TRBD1 is a possible D gene (5 bases). Germline CDR1 SGHAT, CDR2 FQNNGV. This CDR3 is built from 14 residues. V was trimmed by 5 bases and J by 1 base, leaving 11 bases between them. For the CDR3, the DNA is TGTGCCAGCAGCGCGGAAAGGGGTAACTATGGCTACACCTTC. Translated, it gives CASSAERGNYGYTF.

The CDR3 loop reads CASSYRSTSEYNEQFF. The DNA of the CDR3 is TGTGCCAGTAGTTATAGGTCGACTAGCGAATACAATGAGCAGTTCTTC. This chain uses TRBV19 with TRBJ2-1; 8 nucleotides agree with TRBD2. Germline V gene sequence: CDR1 LNHDA, CDR2 SQIVND (reference sequence). The V gene end was trimmed by 5 bases and the J gene end by 4 bases; junction bases not matched to a gene: 10. CDR3 length: 16 amino acids.

This clone is a singleton in its sample. This rearrangement joins TRBV4-3 to TRBJ2-2; 11 bases are a match to TRBD2. V lost 1 base to trimming and J lost 5 bases; unmatched junction nucleotides: 9. Germline V CDR1 and CDR2: LGHNA, YSLEER. This CDR3 region has 18 residues. This CDR3 is CASSQASWASGRTGELFF. Here the CDR3 DNA reads TGCGCCAGCAGCCAAGCAAGCTGGGCTAGCGGGAGGACCGGGGAGCTGTTTTTT.

CDR3 loop: CASSSSGGRTYEQYF. In nucleotides, the CDR3 is TGTGCCAGCAGCTCAAGCGGGGGGAGAACCTACGAGCAGTACTTC. The gene calls are TRBV7-2 and TRBJ2-7; 9 positions match TRBD2. Losses at the gene ends were 4 bases for V and 2 bases for J; bases not matched to a gene: 6. Germline V CDR1 and CDR2: SGHTA, FQGNSA. This CDR3 region has 15 residues.

The genes are TRBV29-1 and TRBJ2-2; weak D call: TRBD1 (5 bases). This CDR3 region has 15 residues. V was trimmed by 6 bases and J by 3 bases, leaving 17 bases between them. Looked up from germline, CDR1 is SQVTM and CDR2 is ANQGSEA. For the CDR3, the DNA is TGCAGCGTCAAAGAAACAGGCTTGGACACCGGGGAGCTGTTTTTT. Protein: CSVKETGLDTGELFF.

J is TRBJ2-5 and V is TRBV27; D remains ambiguous. Germline V lookup: CDR1 MNHEY, CDR2 SMNVEV (reference sequence). CDR3 length: 11 amino acids. Trimming took 6 bases from V and 7 from J, leaving 9 bases between them. CDR3 amino acids: CASRTERTQYF. The DNA of the CDR3 is TGTGCCAGCAGAACAGAGAGGACCCAGTACTTC.

The V and J genes are TRBV4-1 and TRBJ2-3; TRBD2 aligns across 10 bases. Germline CDR1 is MGHRA and CDR2 is YSYEKL. The CDR3 has 18 residues. Trimming at V came to 4 bases and at J to 0 bases, leaving 10 bases not matched to a gene. The chain's CDR3 is CASSPRASGGTSTDTQYF. In nucleotides, the CDR3 is TGCGCCAGCAGCCCCCGGGCTAGCGGGGGAACTAGCACAGATACGCAGTATTTT.